The source of this T cell receptor beta chain is a study of PD-1 blockade in classical Hodgkin lymphoma. Study findings and constraints: By C4D1 there was a significant rise in CD4+ TCR diversity but not in CD8+ TCR diversity. Patients who began taking nivolumab under 1 year after ASCT were left out. Relapsed/refractory patients reportedly had the lowest baseline TCR diversity, below newly diagnosed patients, who were below healthy donors.

Here immunoSEQ multiplex PCR was the method, and the copy in TCRdb shows in-frame clones only, minus some. Among 25,000 to 30,000 clones listed, around 77% were seen once. Time point described: cycle 4 day 1 (C4D1), after five to seven weeks of nivolumab. There was relapse after autologous stem cell transplantation in every patient, and there was variation in brentuximab vedotin exposure. Patients had relapsed/refractory classical Hodgkin lymphoma with complete response, partial response or progressive disease as best response. Per the germline V gene, CDR1 is LNHDA and CDR2 is SQIVND (reference sequence). J was trimmed by 6 bases and V by 10 bases; bases with no gene match: 11. The CDR3 runs to 14 residues. This clone is a singleton in its sample. Antigen specificity is unknown.

The TCR was taken from a human donor with classical Hodgkin lymphoma. The chain carries TRBV19 and TRBJ1-5; 8 bases line up with TRBD1. The material was peripheral blood mononuclear cells (PBMCs), obtained before the fourth cycle of nivolumab. The CDR3 sequence: CATRSGGSGQPQHF. The CDR3 DNA follows: TGTGCCACAAGGTCAGGGGGCAGCGGTCAGCCCCAGCATTTT.